Given below is one T cell receptor beta chain in context. Antigen specificity is unknown. MiXCR was run by TCRdb on the 5' RACE reads, yielding one entry per CDR3 protein. The top ten hold about 15% of the sample, which has about 630,000 distinct CDR3 sequences, about 12% seen once. The entry originates in a study of T cells after yellow fever vaccination. Study information: The authors prepared low-cell-number fractions using SMART-Seq v4 Ultra Low Input. Study findings and constraints: Some clonotypes, a small share, were shared between CD4 and CD8 compartments. Post-booster repertoires again held most primary-vaccination clones (about 96% CD4, roughly 88% CD8).

V gave up 2 bases and J gave up 5 bases, with 3 bases separating them. CDR1 and CDR2 (germline): LNHNV, YYDKDF (reference sequence). The CDR3 consists of 12 residues. Source: PBMCs, taken on the day of the yellow fever booster vaccination. The rearrangement links TRBV15 to TRBJ2-2, with D hard to call. This sequence was found in a man aged 25-45 years who received the YFV17D yellow fever vaccine. CDR3 sequence (DNA): TGTGCCACCAGCAGATTTACCGGGGAGCTGTTTTTT. Translated: CATSRFTGELFF.